This is a list of T cell receptor beta chains from one sample in a study of T cell repertoires in cytomegalovirus infection. TCRdb re-called the reads through MiXCR, storing one row per CDR3 protein. The sample carries hundreds of thousands of distinct CDR3 sequences, around a third recorded once. No antigens are known for them. Sequenced material: cultured CD8+ T cells from PBMCs, taken from culture after CMV antigen stimulation. The receptors derive from a human donor in good health (CMV status not recorded). Some clones in this sample may be carry-over from other donors' samples. Both conserved end residues are part of each CDR3. A D gene is named only where the DNA matches it firmly. Size is stated for part of the rows, as once, few or many counts, or as a class when the clone is expanded.

D,J,size,V,CDR3,DNA
NA,TRBJ2-3,few,TRBV4-1,CASSPLPGEHTQYF,TGCGCCAGCAGCCCATTGCCAGGGGAGCATACGCAGTATTTT
TRBD2,TRBJ2-3,many,TRBV7-2,CASSLRGLAVSSTDTQYF,TGTGCCAGCAGCTTACGGGGACTAGCGGTATCTAGCACAGATACGCAGTATTTT
NA,TRBJ2-7,NA,TRBV6-5,CASKAGTYEQYF,TGTGCCAGCAAGGCAGGGACCTACGAGCAGTACTTC
NA,TRBJ2-6,few,TRBV7-9,CALQGANVLTF,TGTGCCCTCCAGGGGGCCAACGTCCTGACTTTC
NA,TRBJ1-2,NA,TRBV29-1,CSVHPIPTAALGSGYTF,TGCAGCGTGCACCCGATCCCGACAGCCGCCCTAGGGAGTGGCTACACCTTC
NA,TRBJ1-2,NA,TRBV2,CASPEAAASGYGYTF,TGTGCCAGCCCCGAAGCGGCAGCCTCAGGCTATGGCTACACCTTC
TRBD2,TRBJ2-5,NA,TRBV10-3,CAISESTSGGLQETQYF,TGTGCCATCAGTGAGTCGACTAGCGGGGGGCTCCAAGAGACCCAGTACTTC
NA,TRBJ1-1,NA,TRBV7-2,CASSFSPWGNTEAFF,TGTGCCAGCAGCTTCAGCCCTTGGGGGAACACTGAAGCTTTCTTT
TRBD2,TRBJ2-2,NA,TRBV7-6,CASSHPSGGENTGELFF,TGTGCCAGCAGCCATCCTAGCGGGGGGGAGAACACCGGGGAGCTGTTTTTT
NA,TRBJ2-6,few,TRBV7-8,CASTEEADVPSGANVLTF,TGTGCCAGCACCGAGGAGGCGGACGTCCCCTCTGGGGCCAACGTCCTGACTTTC
NA,TRBJ2-1,many,TRBV6-5,CASSYGGNNEQFF,TGTGCCAGCAGTTATGGCGGGAACAATGAGCAGTTCTTC
NA,TRBJ1-1,NA,TRBV14,CASSQEPAFF,TGTGCCAGCAGCCAAGAACCAGCTTTCTTT
NA,TRBJ2-3,many,TRBV6-1,CASSKGSRSSTDTQYF,TGTGCCAGCAGTAAAGGGAGCCGGTCGAGCACAGATACGCAGTATTTT
TRBD1,TRBJ1-1,many,TRBV7-2,CASSWTGQGVSWNTEAFF,TGTGCCAGCAGCTGGACCGGACAGGGGGTATCTTGGAACACTGAAGCTTTCTTT
NA,TRBJ1-1,many,TRBV5-4,CASSSNSGEAFF,TGTGCCAGCAGCTCGAATTCGGGGGAAGCTTTCTTT
TRBD1,TRBJ1-1,NA,TRBV6-2/TRBV6-3,CASSLSSGGTEAFF,TGTGCCAGCAGTTTATCATCAGGGGGCACTGAAGCTTTCTTT
NA,TRBJ2-2,many,TRBV6-4,CASSEGNTGELFF,TGTGCCAGCAGTGAGGGGAACACCGGGGAGCTGTTTTTT
NA,TRBJ1-1,few,TRBV9,CASSVREGEAFF,TGTGCCAGCAGCGTAAGGGAGGGTGAAGCTTTCTTT
NA,TRBJ1-1,few,TRBV4-3,CASSQDRGRGDTEAFF,TGCGCCAGCAGCCAAGATCGTGGGAGAGGGGACACTGAAGCTTTCTTT
TRBD2,TRBJ2-1,many,TRBV27,CASRTSGGYNEQFF,TGTGCCAGCAGAACTAGCGGGGGATACAATGAGCAGTTCTTC
NA,TRBJ2-3,NA,TRBV12-3/TRBV12-4,CASNSRGGTSTDTQYF,TGTGCCAGCAACTCAAGGGGGGGAACTAGCACAGATACGCAGTATTTT
NA,TRBJ2-7,NA,TRBV2,CASSAEQYF,TGTGCCAGCAGTGCGGAGCAGTACTTC
TRBD1,TRBJ1-2,few,TRBV20-1,CSAPRTGANYGYTF,TGCAGTGCGCCGCGGACAGGGGCTAACTATGGCTACACCTTC
NA,TRBJ1-5,NA,TRBV12-5,CASASVGVGFNQPQHF,TGTGCTAGTGCCTCGGTCGGCGTGGGTTTCAATCAGCCCCAGCATTTT
NA,TRBJ1-3,NA,TRBV28,CASSSKGDTIYF,TGTGCCAGCAGCTCAAAGGGGGACACCATATATTTT
TRBD2,TRBJ2-1,NA,TRBV9,CASSVADVAGGRSEQFF,TGTGCCAGCAGCGTAGCTGACGTGGCGGGGGGGCGGAGTGAGCAGTTCTTC
NA,TRBJ2-1,many,TRBV7-8,CASSLGVRRPYNEQFF,TGTGCCAGCAGCTTAGGGGTGCGGCGGCCCTACAATGAGCAGTTCTTC
TRBD1,TRBJ2-1,NA,TRBV7-9,CVSSRTGGAYNEQFF,TGTGTCAGCAGCCGAACAGGGGGCGCGTACAATGAGCAGTTCTTC
TRBD2,TRBJ2-3,NA,TRBV9,CASSESGGATDTQYF,TGTGCCAGCAGCGAGAGCGGGGGGGCAACAGATACGCAGTATTTT
NA,TRBJ1-2,NA,TRBV4-1,CASSQGHMDYGYTF,TGCGCCAGCAGCCAAGGACACATGGACTATGGCTACACCTTC
NA,TRBJ2-5,few,TRBV6-2/TRBV6-3,CASSYSTETQYF,TGTGCCAGCAGTTACTCGACGGAGACCCAGTACTTC